This is a list of T cell receptor beta chains from one sample in a study of Graves' ophthalmopathy and Graves' hyperthyroidism. One entry per CDR3 protein results from TCRdb running MiXCR on the multiplex PCR reads. Among some 1.1 million distinct CDR3 sequences listed, about 35% were seen once. Sequencing was done on a sample of peripheral blood or thyroid tissue (not recorded which). These receptors were obtained from an adult man with Graves' hyperthyroidism. Each CDR3 is given with its conserved first and last residue. The D gene is left open where the match is weak. Size is stated for part of the rows, as once, few or many counts, or as a class when the clone is expanded.

v_gene: TRBV2; j_gene: TRBJ1-1; abundance: many; d_gene: NA; CDR3nt: TGTGCCAGCAGTGAGGGCGGCCGGGGCACTGAAGCTTTCTTT; CDR3aa: CASSEGGRGTEAFF
v_gene: TRBV7-9; j_gene: TRBJ2-5; abundance: few; d_gene: NA; CDR3nt: TGTGCCAGCAGTTTGGCCCCCGGCGGAGGGGAGACCCAGTACTTC; CDR3aa: CASSLAPGGGETQYF
v_gene: TRBV5-1; j_gene: TRBJ1-3; abundance: few; d_gene: NA; CDR3nt: TGCGCCAGCAGCTTTGAGACCGGCTCTGGAAACACCATATATTTT; CDR3aa: CASSFETGSGNTIYF
v_gene: TRBV10-2; j_gene: TRBJ2-7; abundance: NA; d_gene: TRBD1; CDR3nt: TGCGCCAGCAGTGCTCTGCCCGGGACAGGGGACGAGCAGTACTTC; CDR3aa: CASSALPGTGDEQYF
v_gene: TRBV7-9; j_gene: TRBJ2-5; abundance: few; d_gene: NA; CDR3nt: TGTGCCAGCAGCCTGGAAGGACAGCCTCAAGAGACCCAGTACTTC; CDR3aa: CASSLEGQPQETQYF
v_gene: TRBV6-4; j_gene: TRBJ1-3; abundance: few; d_gene: TRBD1; CDR3nt: TGTGCCAGCAGCGAGACAGGGTCGCCCGGAAACACCATATATTTT; CDR3aa: CASSETGSPGNTIYF
v_gene: TRBV6-5; j_gene: TRBJ1-2; abundance: few; d_gene: NA; CDR3nt: TGTGCCAGCAGGCATCCCCATGGCTACACCTTC; CDR3aa: CASRHPHGYTF
v_gene: TRBV7-6; j_gene: TRBJ2-2; abundance: many; d_gene: NA; CDR3nt: TGTGCCAGCAGTCCAGAGGCCCCGAACACCGGGGAGCTGTTTTTT; CDR3aa: CASSPEAPNTGELFF
v_gene: TRBV15; j_gene: TRBJ1-6; abundance: few; d_gene: TRBD1; CDR3nt: TGTGCCTGGCATGGGACAGGGGGTAATTCACCCCTCCACTTT; CDR3aa: CAWHGTGGNSPLHF
v_gene: TRBV25-1; j_gene: TRBJ2-6; abundance: many; d_gene: NA; CDR3nt: TGTGCCAGCCGTATGGGTGGGGCCAACGTCCTGACTTTC; CDR3aa: CASRMGGANVLTF
v_gene: TRBV6-1; j_gene: TRBJ2-7; abundance: many; d_gene: NA; CDR3nt: TGTGCCAGCAGTGCCTCCGTTGGCTCCTACGAGCAGTACTTC; CDR3aa: CASSASVGSYEQYF
v_gene: TRBV7-9; j_gene: TRBJ1-5; abundance: many; d_gene: TRBD1; CDR3nt: TGTGCCAGCAGCTTAGCGCGAGGTCTGGACAGGGGGGATCAGCCCCAGCATTTT; CDR3aa: CASSLARGLDRGDQPQHF
v_gene: TRBV12-3/TRBV12-4; j_gene: TRBJ1-3; abundance: NA; d_gene: NA; CDR3nt: TGTGCCAGCAGTTTAACAGGAGCCTCTGGAAACACCATATATTTT; CDR3aa: CASSLTGASGNTIYF
v_gene: TRBV6-5; j_gene: TRBJ1-1; abundance: NA; d_gene: NA; CDR3nt: TGTGCCAGCAGTTACACGACAGGTGAAGCTTTCTTT; CDR3aa: CASSYTTGEAFF
v_gene: TRBV15; j_gene: TRBJ1-6; abundance: many; d_gene: NA; CDR3nt: TGTGCCACCAGCAGAGATGAGGTGTCTAATTCACCCCTCCACTTT; CDR3aa: CATSRDEVSNSPLHF
v_gene: TRBV5-1; j_gene: TRBJ2-7; abundance: many; d_gene: NA; CDR3nt: TGCGCCAGCAGCCAAACCGGGAGCTCCTACGAGCAGTACTTC; CDR3aa: CASSQTGSSYEQYF
v_gene: TRBV7-2; j_gene: TRBJ1-5; abundance: few; d_gene: TRBD1; CDR3nt: TGTGCCAGCAGCTCCCATCCGGGACAGGGGAACAATCAGCCCCAGCATTTT; CDR3aa: CASSSHPGQGNNQPQHF
v_gene: TRBV20-1; j_gene: TRBJ2-2; abundance: many; d_gene: NA; CDR3nt: TGCAGTGCTAGTTCGGCAGGGGCGAACACCGGGGAGCTGTTTTTT; CDR3aa: CSASSAGANTGELFF
v_gene: TRBV2; j_gene: TRBJ2-7; abundance: NA; d_gene: NA; CDR3nt: TGTGCCAGCAGTGCGATGGACTCCTACGAGCAGTACTTC; CDR3aa: CASSAMDSYEQYF
v_gene: TRBV2; j_gene: TRBJ1-1; abundance: NA; d_gene: NA; CDR3nt: TGTGCCAGCAGTGAACATTCAGGGCCGAGCACTGAAGCTTTCTTT; CDR3aa: CASSEHSGPSTEAFF
v_gene: TRBV4-3; j_gene: TRBJ1-6; abundance: few; d_gene: NA; CDR3nt: TGCGCCAGCAGCCAAGGCCTGTCGGACAGACCTAATTCACCCCTCCACTTT; CDR3aa: CASSQGLSDRPNSPLHF
v_gene: TRBV6-5; j_gene: TRBJ1-6; abundance: few; d_gene: NA; CDR3nt: TGTGCCAGCAGTTACCGACAGGAGGCATCAAATAATTCACCCCTCCACTTT; CDR3aa: CASSYRQEASNNSPLHF
v_gene: TRBV19; j_gene: TRBJ2-5; abundance: NA; d_gene: NA; CDR3nt: TGTGCCAGCAAGAGGATTCAAGAGACCCAGTACTTC; CDR3aa: CASKRIQETQYF
v_gene: TRBV7-2; j_gene: TRBJ2-5; abundance: many; d_gene: NA; CDR3nt: TGTGCCAGCAGCACAGGGAGGTACATCGAGACCCAGTACTTC; CDR3aa: CASSTGRYIETQYF
v_gene: TRBV6-6; j_gene: TRBJ2-7; abundance: few; d_gene: NA; CDR3nt: TGTGCCAGCAGTTACTCGGAGCGGTCCTACGAGCAGTACTTC; CDR3aa: CASSYSERSYEQYF
v_gene: TRBV5-1; j_gene: TRBJ1-4; abundance: many; d_gene: NA; CDR3nt: TGCGCCAGCAGCTTTGGGCCGTCAACTAATGAAAAACTGTTTTTT; CDR3aa: CASSFGPSTNEKLFF
v_gene: TRBV10-3; j_gene: TRBJ2-5; abundance: NA; d_gene: TRBD2; CDR3nt: TGTGCCATCAGGACTAGCCTTACGGAGACCCAGTACTTC; CDR3aa: CAIRTSLTETQYF
v_gene: TRBV7-2; j_gene: TRBJ1-5; abundance: NA; d_gene: TRBD1; CDR3nt: TGTGCCAGCAGTCGAGGACAGGGGCCTGGATGGCCCCAGCATTTT; CDR3aa: CASSRGQGPGWPQHF